Many counts were recorded for the clone carrying this T cell receptor (beta chain). The source of the sample is a study of blood T cell repertoires in COVID-19. As for the study in general: Samples of COVID-19 (acute and convalescent) were obtained from the United States, Italy and Spain. PBMCs, B-cell-depleted T cells, or T cells were the source of the cDNA or gDNA that made up the material.

Patients from Seattle were sampled longitudinally, starting during active infection. In the authors' methods: Amplification of reference gene primers was used by the study to estimate nucleated cell counts. The data were produced by immunoSEQ multiplex PCR, yet TCRdb's version contains in-frame clones alone and is incomplete. V and J calls and clone size follow that table, whereas D and trimming were derived from the DNA. The sample carries around 60,000 clones, about four fifths recorded once. The V and J ends lost 6 bases and 2 bases respectively, with 14 bases between them. CDR3 length equals 14 residues. Germline lookup yields CDR1 MDHEN and CDR2 SYDVKM.

The clonotype originates from a young man with COVID-19, enrolled during active disease. Sample: peripheral blood. The gene calls are TRBV28 and TRBJ2-7; D not certain. The CDR3 DNA is TGTGCCAGCAGCACTCAAACCCCACCCTACGAGCAGTACTTC. Its translation is CASSTQTPPYEQYF.